This T cell receptor beta chain was retrieved from a study of Graves' ophthalmopathy and Graves' hyperthyroidism. Using RNA transcripts, the TCR beta CDR3 regions were amplified. First-round RT-PCR employed HTBI primers, with a second-round multiplex PCR after it. TCRdb re-called the multiplex PCR reads through MiXCR, storing one row per CDR3 protein. Among 1 million to 1.3 million distinct CDR3 sequences listed, about two fifths were seen once. Worth noting for this clonotype: Its antigen remains unknown.

Eligible hyperthyroidism cases comprised new diagnoses of under 2 months' duration in individuals aged 18 to 65. Orbital computed tomography, thyroid ultrasound, TRAb, serum thyroxine and clinical symptoms formed the basis of diagnosis. Germline V gives CDR1 ENHRY, CDR2 SYGVKD. The CDR3 spans 17 residues. V dropped 3 bases and J dropped 5 bases, with 22 bases sitting between them. Study-wide findings and caveats: Blood also harbored most expanded thyroid clonotypes above 0.001 frequency.

Material: peripheral blood or thyroid tissue (not recorded which). The V and J genes are TRBV10-3 and TRBJ1-2; possible D gene TRBD1, 6 bases. The source is an adult man with Graves' hyperthyroidism. DNA for the CDR3: TGTGCCATCAGTGAAAGCAGGGGTGGAAACACCATATATGGCTACACCTTC. As protein: CAISESRGGNTIYGYTF.